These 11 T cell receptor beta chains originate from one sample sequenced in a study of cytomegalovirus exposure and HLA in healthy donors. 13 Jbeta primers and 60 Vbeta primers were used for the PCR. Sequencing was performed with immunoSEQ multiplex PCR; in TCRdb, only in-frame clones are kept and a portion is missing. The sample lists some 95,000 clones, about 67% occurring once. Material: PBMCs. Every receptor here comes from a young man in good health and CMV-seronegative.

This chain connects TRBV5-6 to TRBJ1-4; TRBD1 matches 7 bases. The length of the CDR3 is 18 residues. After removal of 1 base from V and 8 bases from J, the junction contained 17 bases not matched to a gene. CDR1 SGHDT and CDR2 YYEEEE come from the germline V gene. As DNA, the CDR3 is TGTGCCAGCAGCTTGAGTCGAAGAGGGGGCATTATATACGAAAAACTGTTTTTT. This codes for CASSLSRRGGIIYEKLFF.

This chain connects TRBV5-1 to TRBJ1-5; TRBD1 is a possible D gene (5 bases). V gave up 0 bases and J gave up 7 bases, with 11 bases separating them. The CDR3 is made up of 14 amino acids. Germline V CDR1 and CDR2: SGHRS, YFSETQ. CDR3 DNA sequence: TGCGCCAGCAGCTTGGCCGGGGGAGGACAGCCCCAGCATTTT. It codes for CASSLAGGGQPQHF.

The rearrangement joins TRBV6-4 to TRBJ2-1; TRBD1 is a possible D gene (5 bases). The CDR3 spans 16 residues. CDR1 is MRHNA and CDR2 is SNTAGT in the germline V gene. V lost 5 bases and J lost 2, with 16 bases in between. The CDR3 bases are TGTGCCAGCAGTAGTCTAGGGGCAGAACCCTACAATGAGCAGTTCTTC. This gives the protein CASSSLGAEPYNEQFF.

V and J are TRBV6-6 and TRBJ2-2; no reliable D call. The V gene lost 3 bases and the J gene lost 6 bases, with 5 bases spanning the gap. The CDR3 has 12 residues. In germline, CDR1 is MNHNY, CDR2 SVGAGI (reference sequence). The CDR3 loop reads CASSYRSGELFF. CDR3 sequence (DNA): TGTGCCAGCAGTTATCGTTCCGGGGAGCTGTTTTTT.

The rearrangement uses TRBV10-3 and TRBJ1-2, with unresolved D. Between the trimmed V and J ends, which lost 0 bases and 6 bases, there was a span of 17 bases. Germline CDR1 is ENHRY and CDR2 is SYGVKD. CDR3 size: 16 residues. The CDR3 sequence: CAISESIFLTRDGYTF. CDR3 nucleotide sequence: TGTGCCATCAGTGAGTCGATATTTCTCACCCGGGATGGCTACACCTTC.

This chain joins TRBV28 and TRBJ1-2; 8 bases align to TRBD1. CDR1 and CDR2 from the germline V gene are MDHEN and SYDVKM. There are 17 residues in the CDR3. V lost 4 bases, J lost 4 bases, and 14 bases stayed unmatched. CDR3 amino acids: CASSSKGGGQGAYGYTF. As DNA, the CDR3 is TGTGCCAGCAGTTCAAAGGGGGGTGGACAGGGAGCCTATGGCTACACCTTC.

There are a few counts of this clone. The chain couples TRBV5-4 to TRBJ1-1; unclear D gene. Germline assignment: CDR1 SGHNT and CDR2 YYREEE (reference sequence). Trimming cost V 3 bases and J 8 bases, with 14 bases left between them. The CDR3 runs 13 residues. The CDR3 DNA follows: TGTGCCAGCAGCTCTCAGGTGAACTCCGAAGCTTTCTTT. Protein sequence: CASSSQVNSEAFF.

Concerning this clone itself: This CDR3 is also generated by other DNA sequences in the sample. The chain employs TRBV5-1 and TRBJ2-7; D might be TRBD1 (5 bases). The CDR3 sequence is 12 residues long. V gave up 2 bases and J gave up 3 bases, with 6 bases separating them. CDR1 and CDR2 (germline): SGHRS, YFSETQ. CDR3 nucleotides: TGCGCCAGCAGCTTTGACAGCTACGAGCAGTACTTC. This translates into CASSFDSYEQYF.

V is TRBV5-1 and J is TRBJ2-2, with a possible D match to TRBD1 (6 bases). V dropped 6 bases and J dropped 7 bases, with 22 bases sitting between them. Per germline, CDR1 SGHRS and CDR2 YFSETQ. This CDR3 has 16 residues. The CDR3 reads CASTYGVRDKIGELFF. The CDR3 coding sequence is TGCGCCAGCACCTACGGAGTCAGGGACAAAATCGGGGAGCTGTTTTTT.

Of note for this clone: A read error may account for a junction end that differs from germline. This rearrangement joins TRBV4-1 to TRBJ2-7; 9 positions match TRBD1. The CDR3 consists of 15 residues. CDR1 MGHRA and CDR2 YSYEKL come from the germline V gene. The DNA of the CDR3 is TGCGCCAGCAGGCAAGTGGGACAGGGATCCTACGAGCAGTACTTC. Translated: CASRQVGQGSYEQYF.

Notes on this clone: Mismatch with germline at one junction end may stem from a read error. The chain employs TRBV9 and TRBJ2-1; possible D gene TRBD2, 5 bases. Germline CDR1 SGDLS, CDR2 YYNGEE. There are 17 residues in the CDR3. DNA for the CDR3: TGTGCCAGCAGCGTAGACTTAGGGAGCGGTTCCTACAATGAGCAGCTCTTC. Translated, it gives CASSVDLGSGSYNEQLF.